This entry is about one T cell receptor (beta chain). Germline CDR1 LGHNA, CDR2 YNFKEQ. The V end was cut by 1 base, the J end by 0 bases, with 13 bases between. CDR3 size: 16 residues. The data originate from a study of blood T cell repertoires in COVID-19. Authors' analysis steps: Estimation of nucleated cell counts relied on the amplification of reference gene primers. Produced via immunoSEQ multiplex PCR; TCRdb's table is partial and in-frame only. The V and J calls and the clone size are those of that table, but D and trimming were determined from the DNA. The sample holds 95,000 to 150,000 clones, roughly 84% seen once.

The V call is TRBV4-2, the J call TRBJ2-7, with a weak D call TRBD2 (5 bases). The sequencing sample was made of PBMCs or T cells enriched from blood (not recorded which). The clonotype originates from a young woman who had recovered from COVID-19. The CDR3 spells CASSQGSQAASYEQYF. Here the CDR3 DNA reads TGTGCCAGCAGCCAAGGCTCGCAAGCGGCCTCCTACGAGCAGTACTTC.